This TCR beta chain was observed in a study of PD-1 blockade in mismatch repair-deficient tumors. Study context: All were previously treated, progressing patients with around 12 mismatch repair-deficient cancer types.

CDR1 and CDR2 (germline): SGHRS, YFSETQ. This CDR3 is 13 amino acids long. V was shortened by 0 bases and J by 5 bases, with 6 bases between the two germline ends. Study results and limitations: After pembrolizumab, tumor-resident clones rose rapidly, then generally contracted before radiologic responses.

Mismatch repair deficiency was confirmed in all patients, by PCR or immunohistochemistry. Note on this clone: Its cognate antigen is unknown.

The repertoire was sequenced with immunoSEQ multiplex PCR; TCRdb's copy has only in-frame clones and lacks some. The sample holds under 50,000 clones, approximately 88% seen once. This clonotype was obtained from an adult with mismatch repair-deficient cancer. The rearrangement joins TRBV5-1 to TRBJ2-1; D not certain. The specimen was PBMCs, collected 38 to 40 weeks after starting pembrolizumab. The CDR3 sequence: CASSLDGHNEQFF. The CDR3 nucleotides read TGCGCCAGCAGCTTGGATGGGCACAATGAGCAGTTCTTC.